These 9 T cell receptor beta chains came from one sample sequenced in a study of blood T cell repertoires in COVID-19. The protocol was immunoSEQ multiplex PCR, while the TCRdb copy is restricted to in-frame clones and leaves out a portion. The sample consists of about 170,000 clones, approximately 89% of them appearing once. The sequenced material came from peripheral blood. These receptors were collected from a man between 65 and 85 years old with acute or convalescent COVID-19.

The V call is TRBV11-3, the J call TRBJ2-7, with TRBD1 matching over 7 bases. V shed 5 bases, J shed 0 bases, and the junction held 4 bases outside the gene matches. Per the germline V gene, CDR1 is SGHNT and CDR2 is YENEEA. The CDR3 runs to 14 residues. The CDR3: CASSRDSSSYEQYF. The CDR3 region has the DNA TGTGCCAGCAGCCGGGACAGCAGCTCCTACGAGCAGTACTTC.

The V call is TRBV7-9, the J call TRBJ2-7; 7 nucleotides agree with TRBD1. The V gene's germline CDR1 is SEHNR and CDR2 FQNEAQ (reference sequence). This CDR3 has 17 amino acids. J was trimmed by 0 bases and V by 1 base; bases with no gene match: 9. Here the CDR3 reads CASSLGGQMARSYEQYF. The CDR3 bases are TGTGCCAGCAGCTTAGGGGGACAGATGGCCCGCTCCTACGAGCAGTACTTC.

The V gene is TRBV6-5, the J gene TRBJ1-6; 9 nucleotides line up with TRBD1. The CDR3 has 14 amino acids. Trimming removed 6 bases from V and 9 bases from J; junction bases left unmatched: 6. The V gene's germline CDR1 is MNHEY and CDR2 SVGAGI. Written as DNA, the CDR3 is TGTGCCAGCAGATCCGGGACAGGGCTTTCACCCCTCCACTTT. Protein: CASRSGTGLSPLHF.

The chain uses TRBV5-1 and TRBJ1-5, with a weak D call TRBD1 (5 bases). CDR1 and CDR2 (germline): SGHRS, YFSETQ. The CDR3 is made up of 15 amino acids. Trimming took 4 bases from V and 3 from J, leaving 14 bases between them. The CDR3 protein is CASSPFGGINQPQHF. CDR3 bases: TGCGCCAGCAGCCCGTTTGGGGGGATCAATCAGCCCCAGCATTTT.

The J gene is TRBJ1-4, the V gene TRBV2; tentative D call: TRBD1 (5 bases). With 2 bases removed from V and 8 bases from J, the gap between germline ends came to 15 bases. The germline V gene encodes CDR1 SNHLY and CDR2 FYNNEI. CDR3 length equals 15 residues. CDR3 nucleotide sequence: TGTGCCAGCAGTGAACGTAGGGGCATAAACGAAAAACTGTTTTTT. Encoded protein: CASSERRGINEKLFF.

The rearrangement uses TRBV6-6 and TRBJ1-5; D uncertain. V was pared by 2 bases and J by 7 bases, with 18 bases between. The CDR3 covers 16 residues. Germline assignment: CDR1 MNHNY and CDR2 SVGAGI (reference sequence). CDR3 sequence: CASSYVLDGLGQPQHF. Here the CDR3 DNA reads TGTGCCAGCAGTTACGTACTTGACGGACTAGGACAGCCCCAGCATTTT.

This rearrangement joins TRBV4-3 to TRBJ2-3; the match to TRBD2 covers 14 bases. V lost 4 bases, J lost 1 base, and 1 base stayed unmatched. The CDR3 runs to 16 residues. CDR1 is LGHNA, CDR2 YSLEER, per germline. The DNA for the CDR3 is TGCGCCAGCAGCCCGGGACTAGCGGGGGGCACAGATACGCAGTATTTT. Protein: CASSPGLAGGTDTQYF.

This clone was counted between two and nine times. V is TRBV6-6 and J is TRBJ2-7, with D tentatively TRBD1 (5 bases). Deletions cut 1 base from V and 5 bases from J, with 12 bases between. The CDR3 covers 14 residues. CDR1 is MNHNY and CDR2 is SVGAGI in the germline V gene (reference sequence). CDR3 DNA: TGTGCCAGCAGTTACTGGGGCGATTACGACGAGCAGTACTTC. The encoded protein is CASSYWGDYDEQYF.

The chain's CDR3 is CASSNRDRGQYEQFF. DNA for the CDR3: TGTGCCAGCAGTAATCGGGACAGGGGGCAATATGAGCAGTTCTTC. This chain links TRBV6-5 with TRBJ2-1; TRBD1 aligns across 12 bases. The CDR3 contains 15 residues. Germline-derived CDR1 and CDR2 are MNHEY and SVGAGI. V trimming: 5 bases; J trimming: 8 bases; junction bases outside the gene matches: 7.